The rows below give T cell receptor beta chains drawn from one sample of a study of cytomegalovirus exposure and HLA in healthy donors. The data were produced by immunoSEQ multiplex PCR, yet TCRdb's version contains in-frame clones alone and is incomplete. Of about 160,000 clones in the sample, about 80% are singletons; the top ten hold around 4.3%. Sequencing was done on a sample of PBMCs. The receptors stem from a man aged 30 to 45 in good health and CMV-seronegative. The CDR3 runs from the conserved cysteine through the conserved F or W. Expanded clones are given a class, and other clones once, few, many or no size at all.

clone_size v_call cdr3_aa
NA TRBV21-1 CASSSRDRRFSYEQYF
NA TRBV6-1 CASSEGGGAGELFF
NA TRBV7-8 CASSLALADEQYF
NA TRBV10-3 CAISAVGGYQETQYF
NA TRBV5-1 CASSNRWGGTTDTQYF
once TRBV27 CASGRRGNQPQHF
NA TRBV11-2 CASSFNRQISGNTIYF
NA TRBV28 CASSPRAGGGYTF
once TRBV28 CASSPTGAYGNTIYF
NA TRBV27 CASSRTSGSWEQYF
NA TRBV15 CATSRQTGRSYEQYF
NA TRBV10-3 CAISDLTGGATEAFF
NA TRBV18 CASSPESEKLFF
NA TRBV5-6 CASSVLAGPSSYNEQFF
NA TRBV29-1 CSVVVGQAGEQFF
NA TRBV13 CASSRGQSMGQYF
few TRBV7-6 CASSPDRLYEQYF
NA TRBV30 CAWSVGGGTEAFF
NA TRBV5-6 CASSLGQGRETQYF
NA TRBV6-1 CASTSTGVGNYGYTF
NA TRBV19 CASSIGRVNEQFF
NA TRBV28 CASSLSVRGQPQHF
NA TRBV6-1 CASKEGQDLEKLFF
few TRBV29-1 CSVHLETQYF
NA TRBV7-9 CASSSTGSGGPYEQYF
NA TRBV27 CASSPYGTVYEQYF
NA TRBV5-6 CASSLEEAQYF
NA TRBV5-1 CASSLAGQGSPDTQYF
NA TRBV28 CASNKKGLGNTIYF
once TRBV19 CASSIDRMNTEAFF
NA TRBV5-6 CASSSPPGSPLETQYF